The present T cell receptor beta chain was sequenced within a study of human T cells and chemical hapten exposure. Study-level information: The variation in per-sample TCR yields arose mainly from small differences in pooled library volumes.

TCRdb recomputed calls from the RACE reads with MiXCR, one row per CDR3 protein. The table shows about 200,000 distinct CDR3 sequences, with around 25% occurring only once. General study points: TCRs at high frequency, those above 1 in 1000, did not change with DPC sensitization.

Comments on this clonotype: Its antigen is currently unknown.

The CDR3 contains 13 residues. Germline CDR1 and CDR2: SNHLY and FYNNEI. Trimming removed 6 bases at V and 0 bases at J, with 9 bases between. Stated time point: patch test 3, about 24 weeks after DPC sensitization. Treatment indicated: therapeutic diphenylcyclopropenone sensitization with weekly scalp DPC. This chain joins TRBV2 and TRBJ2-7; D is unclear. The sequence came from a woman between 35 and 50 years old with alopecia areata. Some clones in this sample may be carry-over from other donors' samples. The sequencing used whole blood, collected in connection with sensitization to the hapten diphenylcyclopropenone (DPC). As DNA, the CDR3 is TGTGCCAGCAGGTCACTAAGCTCCTACGAGCAGTACTTC. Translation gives CASRSLSSYEQYF.